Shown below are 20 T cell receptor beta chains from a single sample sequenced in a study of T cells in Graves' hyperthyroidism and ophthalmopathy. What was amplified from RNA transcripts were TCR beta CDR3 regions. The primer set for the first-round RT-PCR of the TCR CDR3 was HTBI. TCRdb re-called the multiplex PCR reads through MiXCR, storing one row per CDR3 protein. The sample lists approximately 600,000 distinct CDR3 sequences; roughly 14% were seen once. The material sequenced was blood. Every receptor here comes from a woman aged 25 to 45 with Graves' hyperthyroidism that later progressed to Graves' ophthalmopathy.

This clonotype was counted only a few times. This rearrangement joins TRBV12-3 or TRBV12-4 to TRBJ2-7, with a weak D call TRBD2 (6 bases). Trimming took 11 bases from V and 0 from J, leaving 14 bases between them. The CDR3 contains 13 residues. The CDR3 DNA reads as TGTGCCGCAACAGCGGGCGACTCCTACGAGCAGTACTTC. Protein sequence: CAATAGDSYEQYF.

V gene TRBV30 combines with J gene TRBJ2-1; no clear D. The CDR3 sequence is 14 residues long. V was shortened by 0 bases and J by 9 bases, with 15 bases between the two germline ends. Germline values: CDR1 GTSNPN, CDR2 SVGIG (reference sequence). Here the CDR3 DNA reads TGTGCCTGGAGTGTACAACTACCCCAGTTTGAGCAGTTCTTC. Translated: CAWSVQLPQFEQFF.

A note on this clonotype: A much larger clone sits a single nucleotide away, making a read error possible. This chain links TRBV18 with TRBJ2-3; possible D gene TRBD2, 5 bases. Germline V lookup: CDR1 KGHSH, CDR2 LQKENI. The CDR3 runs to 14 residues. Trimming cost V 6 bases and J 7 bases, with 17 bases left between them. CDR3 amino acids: CASSQLEGPYTQYF. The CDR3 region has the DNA TGTGCCAGCTCCCAACTAGAGGGTCCATATACGCAGTATTTT.

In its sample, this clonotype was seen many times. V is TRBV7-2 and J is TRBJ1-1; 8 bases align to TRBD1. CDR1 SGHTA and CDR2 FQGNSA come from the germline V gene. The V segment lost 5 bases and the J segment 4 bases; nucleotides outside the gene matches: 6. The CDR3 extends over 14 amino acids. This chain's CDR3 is CASSLGQGFTEAFF. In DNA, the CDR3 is TGTGCCAGCAGCCTTGGACAGGGCTTCACTGAAGCTTTCTTT.

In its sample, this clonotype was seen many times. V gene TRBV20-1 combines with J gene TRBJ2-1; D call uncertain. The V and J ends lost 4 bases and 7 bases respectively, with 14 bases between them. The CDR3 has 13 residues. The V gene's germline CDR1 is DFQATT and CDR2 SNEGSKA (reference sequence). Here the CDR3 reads CSATLTAQNEQFF. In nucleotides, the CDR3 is TGCAGTGCTACCCTAACCGCTCAGAATGAGCAGTTCTTC.

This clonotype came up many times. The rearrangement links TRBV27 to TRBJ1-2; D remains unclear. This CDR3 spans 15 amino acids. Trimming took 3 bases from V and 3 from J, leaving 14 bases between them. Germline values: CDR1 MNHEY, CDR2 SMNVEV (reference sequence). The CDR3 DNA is TGTGCCAGCAGTTTGCGGGGTATTTCCTACTATGGCTACACCTTC. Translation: CASSLRGISYYGYTF.

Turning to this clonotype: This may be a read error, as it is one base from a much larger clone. The CDR3 loop is CASSLDQGMDEQFF. The CDR3 coding sequence is TGCGCCAGCAGCTTGGACCAGGGGATGGATGAGCAGTTCTTC. The chain uses TRBV5-1 and TRBJ2-1, with TRBD1 as a possible D gene (6 bases). The CDR3 consists of 14 residues. The V and J ends lost 0 bases and 8 bases respectively, with 12 bases between them. Per the germline V gene, CDR1 is SGHRS and CDR2 is YFSETQ. Drawing the rest from reference TRBV5-1 and TRBJ2-1, the complete variable domain is KAGVTQTPRYLIKTRGQQVTLSCSPISGHRSVSWYQQTPGQGLQFLFEYFSETQRNKGNFPGRFSGRQFSNSRSEMNVSTLELGDSALYLCASSLDQGMDEQFFGPGTRLTVL.

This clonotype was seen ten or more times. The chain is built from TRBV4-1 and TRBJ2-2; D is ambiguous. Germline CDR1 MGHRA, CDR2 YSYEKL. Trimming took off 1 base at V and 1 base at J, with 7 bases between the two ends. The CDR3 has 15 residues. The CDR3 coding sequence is TGCGCCAGCAGCCAAGCGGATCAGAACACCGGGGAGCTGTTTTTT. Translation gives CASSQADQNTGELFF.

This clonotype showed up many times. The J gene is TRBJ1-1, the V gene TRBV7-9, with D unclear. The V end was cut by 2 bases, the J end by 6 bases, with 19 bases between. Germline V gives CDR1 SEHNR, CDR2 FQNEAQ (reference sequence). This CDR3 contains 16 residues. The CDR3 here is CASSLSASGSIAEAFF. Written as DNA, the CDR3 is TGTGCCAGCAGCTTAAGTGCGTCCGGGAGTATCGCTGAAGCTTTCTTT.

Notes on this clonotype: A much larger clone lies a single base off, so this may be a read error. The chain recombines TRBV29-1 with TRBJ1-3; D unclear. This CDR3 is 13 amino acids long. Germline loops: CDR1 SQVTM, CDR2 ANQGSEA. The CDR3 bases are TGCAGCGTTCAGGAGAGCTCTGGAAACGCCATATATTTT. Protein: CSVQESSGNAIYF.

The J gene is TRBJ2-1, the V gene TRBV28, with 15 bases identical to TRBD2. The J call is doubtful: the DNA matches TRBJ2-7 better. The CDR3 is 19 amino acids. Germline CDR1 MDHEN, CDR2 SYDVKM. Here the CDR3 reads CASSPWTSGRDPFYNEQYF. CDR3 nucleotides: TGTGCCAGCAGTCCCTGGACTAGCGGGAGGGACCCCTTCTACAATGAGCAGTACTTC.

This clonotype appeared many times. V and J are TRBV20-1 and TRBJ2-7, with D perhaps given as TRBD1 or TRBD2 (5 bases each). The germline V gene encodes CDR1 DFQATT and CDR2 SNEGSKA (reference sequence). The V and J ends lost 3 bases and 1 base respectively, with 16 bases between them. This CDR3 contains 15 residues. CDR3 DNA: TGCAGTGCTAGTCCCGGGGCAGGGCCTTCCTACGAGCAGTACTTC. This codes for CSASPGAGPSYEQYF.

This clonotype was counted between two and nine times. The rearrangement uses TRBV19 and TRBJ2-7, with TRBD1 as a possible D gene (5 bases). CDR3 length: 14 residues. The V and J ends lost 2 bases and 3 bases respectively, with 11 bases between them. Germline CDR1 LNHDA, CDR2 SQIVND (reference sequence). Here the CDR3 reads CASSIRFDSYEQYF. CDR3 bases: TGTGCCAGTAGTATAAGGTTTGACAGCTACGAGCAGTACTTC.

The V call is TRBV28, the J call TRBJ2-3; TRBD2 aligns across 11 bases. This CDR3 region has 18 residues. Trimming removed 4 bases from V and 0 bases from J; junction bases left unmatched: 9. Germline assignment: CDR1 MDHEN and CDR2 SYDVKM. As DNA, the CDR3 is TGTGCCAGCAGTTCGATTATCCGGACTAGCGGGAGCACAGATACGCAGTATTTT. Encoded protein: CASSSIIRTSGSTDTQYF.

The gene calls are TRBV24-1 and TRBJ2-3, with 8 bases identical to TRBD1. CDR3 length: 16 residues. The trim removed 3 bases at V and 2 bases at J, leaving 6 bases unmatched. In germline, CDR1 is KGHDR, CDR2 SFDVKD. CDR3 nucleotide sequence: TGTGCCACCAGTGATCGGACGACAGGGGTCACAGATACGCAGTATTTT. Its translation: CATSDRTTGVTDTQYF.

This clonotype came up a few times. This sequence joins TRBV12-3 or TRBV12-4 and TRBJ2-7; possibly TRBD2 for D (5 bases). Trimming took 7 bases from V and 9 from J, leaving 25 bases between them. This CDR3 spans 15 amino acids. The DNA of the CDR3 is TGTGCCAGCACCAGGACTTCCTATATCCCTACGGGGCAGTACTTC. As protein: CASTRTSYIPTGQYF.

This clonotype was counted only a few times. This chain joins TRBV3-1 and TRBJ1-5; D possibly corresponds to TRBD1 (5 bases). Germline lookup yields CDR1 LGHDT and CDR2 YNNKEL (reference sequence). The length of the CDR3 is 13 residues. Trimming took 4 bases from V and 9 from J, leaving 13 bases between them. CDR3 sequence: CASSLGTGGPQHF. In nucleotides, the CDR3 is TGTGCCAGCAGCCTGGGGACCGGCGGGCCCCAGCATTTT.

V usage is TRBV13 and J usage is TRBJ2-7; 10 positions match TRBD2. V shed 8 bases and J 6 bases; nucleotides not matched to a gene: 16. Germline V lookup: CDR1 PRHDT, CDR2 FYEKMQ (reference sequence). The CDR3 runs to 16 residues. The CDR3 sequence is CASSPPTSGLYSEQYF. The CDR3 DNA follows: TGTGCCAGCTCCCCCCCGACTAGCGGGTTATACTCCGAGCAGTACTTC.

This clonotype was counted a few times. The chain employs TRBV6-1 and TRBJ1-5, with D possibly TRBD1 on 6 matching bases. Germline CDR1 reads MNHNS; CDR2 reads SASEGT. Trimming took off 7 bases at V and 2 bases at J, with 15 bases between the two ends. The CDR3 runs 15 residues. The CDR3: CASTRTDEGNQPQHF. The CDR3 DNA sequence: TGTGCCAGCACCAGGACAGACGAAGGCAATCAGCCCCAGCATTTT.

The CDR3 DNA follows: TGTGCCATCAGTGAGTCGACAGGAGCTAACTATGGCTACACCTTC. It translates to CAISESTGANYGYTF. The chain employs TRBV10-3 and TRBJ1-2, with TRBD1 as a possible D gene (6 bases). Germline CDR1 is ENHRY and CDR2 is SYGVKD. CDR3 length: 15 amino acids. Trimming removed 0 bases from V and 0 bases from J, with 8 bases in between.